The entry below gives a single T cell receptor (beta chain) sequence along with its context. Its antigen is still unknown. Under the authors' procedure: Junction-only sequences produced by ImmunoSEQ had no quality scores, so filtering differed. Using immunoSEQ multiplex PCR, the repertoire was profiled, and TCRdb retains in-frame clones only, with some absent. V and J calls plus clone size are reproduced from that table; the DNA served to infer D and trimming. The sample yields 180,000 or so clones, about 93% seen once. The sample originates from a study of shared clonotypes between healthy human individuals. Turning to the study itself: A few men and a couple of women, aged 18 to 49, were donors. Whole-study results and caveats: Sharing of clonotypes among donors was expected to vary with sequencing depth. The sole specimen, blood, was sampled, and tissue repertoires likely differ.

The CDR3 is 11 amino acids. The germline CDR1 and CDR2 sequences are MRHNA and SNTAGT. V was shortened by 10 bases and J by 4 bases, with 9 bases between the two germline ends. V usage is TRBV6-4 and J usage is TRBJ2-3, with D unclear. Sequenced: naive CD4+ T cells sorted from blood. Specified subset: CD45RA+ positively selected. This TCR came from a woman in her 30s in good health. Here the CDR3 reads CATPRADTQYF. CDR3 nucleotides: TGTGCCACCCCCCGGGCAGATACGCAGTATTTT.